Below are 25 T cell receptor beta chains sequenced from a single sample in a study of T cells in women clearing cervical HPV infection. The assay was immunoSEQ multiplex PCR, and TCRdb's table has in-frame clones only and misses some. This sample contains about 36,000 clones. The sample was blood buffy coat. Receptor source: a woman between 18 and 69 years old with a cervical HPV16 infection that either progressed to CIN3+ or cleared (not recorded which).

Points on this clone: Read sequence stops 3 residues before the CDR3 end, and the germline J gene provides the missing end. In the same sample, other DNA sequences code for this CDR3. The chain joins TRBV7-9 to TRBJ1-5; 7 bases agree with TRBD1. CDR1 SEHNR and CDR2 FQNEAQ come from the germline V gene (reference sequence). The J segment lost 3 bases and the V segment lost 4 bases, leaving 3 bases of the junction unmatched. This CDR3 is built from 14 residues. The CDR3 bases that were read are TGTGCCAGCAGCTGGACAGGTAACAATCAGCCC. Its translation: CASSWTGNNQP. The CDR3 in full is CASSWTGNNQPQHF.

Remarks on this clone: The DNA ends 3 residues before the CDR3 does, and the rest of the CDR3 is filled in from the germline J gene. V gene TRBV7-9 combines with J gene TRBJ2-5; no clear D gene. The V gene lost 6 bases and the J gene lost 1 base, with 6 bases spanning the gap. The CDR3 spans 12 residues. Per the germline V gene, CDR1 is SEHNR and CDR2 is FQNEAQ (reference sequence). The part of the CDR3 DNA that was read is TGTGCCAGCAGAACAGTCCAAGAGACC. This codes for CASRTVQET. The CDR3, in full, reads CASRTVQETQYF. The variable domain in full, completed from reference TRBV7-9 and TRBJ2-5, reads DTGVSQNPRHKITKRGQNVTFRCDPISEHNRLYWYRQTLGQGPEFLTYFQNEAQLEKSRLLSDRFSAERPKGSFSTLEIQRTEQGDSAMYLCASRTVQETQYFGPGTRLLVL.

Remarks on this clone: The read ends 3 residues early relative to the CDR3; the germline J gene fills the gap. The rearrangement uses TRBV13 and TRBJ1-3; 8 nucleotides agree with TRBD1. The germline V gene encodes CDR1 PRHDT and CDR2 FYEKMQ (reference sequence). J gave up 4 bases and V 5 bases, and 10 bases lay outside the gene matches. This CDR3 has 16 residues. The CDR3 bases that were read are TGTGCCAGCAGCAGCAGGGACAGGACTGCAGGAAACACC. It codes for CASSSRDRTAGNT. The complete CDR3 protein is CASSSRDRTAGNTIYF.

Comment on this clone: The CDR3 end lies 3 residues beyond the end of the read and is filled in from the germline J gene. The rearrangement uses TRBV20-1 and TRBJ1-4; 7 positions match TRBD1. Losses at the gene ends were 2 bases for V and 5 bases for J; bases not matched to a gene: 11. The CDR3 length is 16 residues. Germline CDR1 and CDR2: DFQATT and SNEGSKA (reference sequence). CDR3 DNA (partial): TGCAGTGCTAGATTACAAGGGACAGACGTAAATGAAAAA. It is translated as CSARLQGTDVNEK. The whole CDR3 sequence is CSARLQGTDVNEKLFF.

Note on this clone: The CDR3 end lies 3 residues beyond the end of the read and is filled in from the germline J gene. The chain combines TRBV20-1 with TRBJ2-7, with D perhaps TRBD2 (6 bases). The CDR3 totals 15 residues. The V and J ends lost 4 bases and 3 bases respectively, with 19 bases between them. Germline values: CDR1 DFQATT, CDR2 SNEGSKA (reference sequence). The CDR3 protein is CSANSPLGGHYEQYF. The part of the CDR3 DNA that was read is TGCAGTGCTAATTCACCTCTGGGGGGTCACTACGAG.

Regarding this clone: The read gets to within 3 residues of the CDR3 end, and the germline J gene fills in the rest. This chain uses TRBV5-1 with TRBJ2-5, with 7 bases matching TRBD1. The CDR3 is made up of 15 amino acids. Germline V gene data show CDR1 as SGHRS and CDR2 as YFSETQ. Trimming took 2 bases from V and 1 from J; bases not matched to a gene: 5. The CDR3 is CASSFGTVTQETQYF. CDR3 bases read: TGCGCCAGCAGCTTCGGGACAGTAACCCAAGAGACC.

A word on this clone: The CDR3 extends 3 residues past the end of the read, so its final part is completed from the germline J gene. The chain recombines TRBV5-1 with TRBJ2-1; D unresolved. CDR1 SGHRS and CDR2 YFSETQ come from the germline V gene. This CDR3 spans 13 amino acids. V was trimmed by 0 bases and J by 8 bases, leaving 9 bases between them. CDR3 loop: CASSLALEDEQFF. The sequenced CDR3 bases are TGCGCCAGCAGCTTGGCCCTCGAGGATGAG.

On this clone itself: The CDR3 end is not reached by the read, which stops 3 residues before it; the germline J gene fills it in. The chain recombines TRBV7-2 with TRBJ2-7; D not resolved. The CDR3 has 14 amino acids. The germline CDR1 and CDR2 sequences are SGHTA and FQGNSA. The germline V and J ends were trimmed by 4 bases and 1 base, with 11 bases remaining between them. The DNA read from the CDR3 is TGTGCCAGCAGCTCCGCCGTAGCATCCTACGAG. Protein sequence: CASSSAVASYE. The full CDR3 reads CASSSAVASYEQYF.

In the case of this clone: Coverage ceases 3 residues before the CDR3 finishes, and the germline J gene fills in the end. This sequence joins TRBV5-3 and TRBJ1-2, with D tentatively TRBD1 (6 bases). TRBV5-3 is noted as an ORF with a role that remains uncertain. This CDR3 is 14 amino acids long. Deletions cut 0 bases from V and 3 bases from J, with 9 bases between. Incomplete CDR3 DNA: TGTGCCAGAAGCTTGGGGGGGCAGGACTATGGC. It translates to CARSLGGQDYG. The full-length CDR3 reads as CARSLGGQDYGYTF.

On this clone: The read ends 3 residues before the CDR3 terminus; that terminus is restored from the germline J gene. The chain recombines TRBV2 with TRBJ2-3, with D maybe TRBD1 (5 bases). V was trimmed by 8 bases and J by 6 bases, leaving 9 bases between them. The CDR3 consists of 11 residues. Germline V CDR1 and CDR2: SNHLY, FYNNEI. The sequenced part of the CDR3 DNA is TGTGCCAGCCAGGGTGTGGATACG. As protein: CASQGVDT. The entire CDR3 sequence reads CASQGVDTQYF. Looking up the rest from reference TRBV2 and TRBJ2-3 gives the full variable domain: EPEVTQTPSHQVTQMGQEVILRCVPISNHLYFYWYRQILGQKVEFLVSFYNNEISEKSEIFDDQFSVERPDGSNFTLKIRSTKLEDSAMYFCASQGVDTQYFGPGTRLTVL.

On this clone itself: The CDR3 end lies 3 residues beyond the end of the read and is filled in from the germline J gene. J is TRBJ2-2 and V is TRBV19, with D perhaps matching TRBD2 (6 bases). The CDR3 covers 14 residues. Trimming left V 10 bases short and J 1 base short, with 13 bases between. Germline V lookup: CDR1 LNHDA, CDR2 SQIVND (reference sequence). CDR3 DNA (partial): TGTGCCACCCGCTTGGGGGGGAACACCGGGGAG. It codes for CATRLGGNTGE. The complete CDR3 reads CATRLGGNTGELFF.

The part of the CDR3 DNA that was read is TGTGCCAGCAGCTTGGGCTATAGGGACAATGAG. It is translated as CASSLGYRDNE. The CDR3 as a whole reads CASSLGYRDNEQFF. The chain carries TRBV7-9 and TRBJ2-1; D is unresolved. The CDR3 end lies 3 residues beyond the end of the read and is filled in from the germline J gene. The CDR3 has 14 amino acids. The V end was cut by 3 bases, the J end by 5 bases, with 11 bases between. Germline loops: CDR1 SEHNR, CDR2 FQNEAQ (reference sequence).

A word on this clone: The read finishes 3 residues shy of the CDR3 end, and the germline J gene is used to complete it. The chain combines TRBV7-9 with TRBJ1-5; the D gene is possibly TRBD1 (6 bases). Germline-derived CDR1 and CDR2 are SEHNR and FQNEAQ (reference sequence). V was cut by 1 base and J by 6 bases, with 10 bases left in between. CDR3 length: 14 amino acids. Incomplete CDR3 DNA: TGTGCCAGCAGCTTAGGGGGGGGCCGTCAGCCC. Protein: CASSLGGGRQP. The CDR3 in full is CASSLGGGRQPQHF. Filled out from reference TRBV7-9 and TRBJ1-5, the complete variable domain reads DTGVSQNPRHKITKRGQNVTFRCDPISEHNRLYWYRQTLGQGPEFLTYFQNEAQLEKSRLLSDRFSAERPKGSFSTLEIQRTEQGDSAMYLCASSLGGGRQPQHFGDGTRLSIL.

Remarks on this clone: The read gets to within 3 residues of the CDR3 end, and the germline J gene fills in the rest. The chain employs TRBV20-1 and TRBJ2-3; 9 bases line up with TRBD2. V lost 3 bases and J lost 2; bases outside the gene matches: 9. Looked up from germline, CDR1 is DFQATT and CDR2 is SNEGSKA (reference sequence). The CDR3 runs 16 residues. Partial CDR3 DNA: TGCAGTGCTAGCCCCTTAGCGGGAGAACTCACAGATACG. Translated: CSASPLAGELTDT. The entire CDR3 is CSASPLAGELTDTQYF.

In regard to this clone: The CDR3 end lies 3 residues beyond the end of the read and is filled in from the germline J gene. The chain employs TRBV19 and TRBJ1-6; 8 bases line up with TRBD1. CDR3 size: 17 residues. CDR1 and CDR2 (germline): LNHDA, SQIVND (reference sequence). Trimming at V came to 4 bases and at J to 2 bases, leaving 7 bases not matched to a gene. The CDR3 DNA, read in part, is TGTGCCAGTAGTACCGGACAGGGCGGCACCTATAATTCACCC. Encoded protein: CASSTGQGGTYNSP. The entire CDR3 reads CASSTGQGGTYNSPLHF.

The CDR3 protein is CASSMVGRTVDYTF. The sequenced CDR3 bases are TGTGCCAGTAGTATGGTCGGACGGACAGTTGAC. The rearrangement uses TRBV19 and TRBJ1-2; perhaps TRBD1 as D (6 bases). The sequence runs out 3 residues before the end of the CDR3; the remainder is reconstructed from the germline J gene. The germline V gene has CDR1 LNHDA and CDR2 SQIVND (reference sequence). The CDR3 has 14 amino acids.

About this clone itself: Sequencing ends 3 residues short of the CDR3 end; the germline J gene provides the rest. The chain combines TRBV10-3 with TRBJ2-5; a weak D match, TRBD2 (6 bases). Looked up from germline, CDR1 is ENHRY and CDR2 is SYGVKD. With 8 bases removed from V and 5 bases from J, the gap between germline ends came to 9 bases. The CDR3 covers 11 residues. The covered CDR3 bases are TGTGCCATCGGGACTTCGGAGACC. Protein sequence: CAIGTSET. Given in full, the CDR3 is CAIGTSETQYF.

Details on this clone: The read is 3 residues too short to cover the CDR3 end, so that end is filled in from the germline J gene. The chain couples TRBV10-3 to TRBJ2-3; 9 bases align to TRBD1. The CDR3 is 15 residues long. Germline values: CDR1 ENHRY, CDR2 SYGVKD. CDR3 sequence reads: CAISEANPGQGAQYF. The sequenced CDR3 bases are TGTGCCATCAGTGAGGCAAATCCGGGACAGGGCGCG.

Regarding this clone: The read ends 3 residues shy of where the CDR3 ends; the end is completed using the germline J gene. The chain combines TRBV5-1 with TRBJ2-1, with 9 positions matching TRBD2. The germline V gene encodes CDR1 SGHRS and CDR2 YFSETQ. Trimming removed 3 bases from V and 5 bases from J; junction bases left unmatched: 3. This CDR3 is 14 amino acids long. The chain's CDR3 is CASSSWTSDNEQFF. The CDR3 bases that were read are TGCGCCAGCAGCTCTTGGACTAGCGACAATGAG.

Comments on this clone: The CDR3 end is not reached by the read, which stops 3 residues before it; the germline J gene fills it in. The chain joins TRBV28 to TRBJ2-7; TRBD1 agrees at 12 bases. The junction had 16 bases not matched to a gene; V was cut back by 5 bases and J by 2 bases. CDR1 is MDHEN, CDR2 SYDVKM, per germline. This CDR3 is built from 19 residues. The sequenced part of the CDR3 DNA is TGTGCCAGCAGTGGCCTCCGGGACAGGGGGCTCTCCCATCCCTACGAG. It encodes CASSGLRDRGLSHPYE. The whole CDR3 protein is CASSGLRDRGLSHPYEQYF.

Details on this clone: Sequencing ends 3 residues short of the CDR3 end; the germline J gene provides the rest. The V and J genes are TRBV5-1 and TRBJ2-1; TRBD2 agrees at 10 bases. V was clipped by 3 bases and J by 0 bases; unmatched bases: 18. CDR1 and CDR2 (germline): SGHRS, YFSETQ. The CDR3 extends over 21 amino acids. CDR3 DNA (partial): TGCGCCAGCAGCTCCGAAATAGCGGGGGGACGCTGGTTGAGCTCCTACAATGAG. Amino acid sequence: CASSSEIAGGRWLSSYNE. The complete CDR3 reads CASSSEIAGGRWLSSYNEQFF.

Concerning this clone: The CDR3 is cut off 3 residues early in the read; its end comes from the germline J gene. V and J are TRBV9 and TRBJ2-1, with 12 positions matching TRBD2. Per the germline V gene, CDR1 is SGDLS and CDR2 is YYNGEE. The CDR3 is 17 amino acids. The ends lost 0 bases at V and 2 bases at J; junction bases unmatched: 3. CDR3 in amino acids: CASSVDRLAGAYNEQFF. The part of the CDR3 DNA that was read is TGTGCCAGCAGCGTAGATAGACTAGCGGGGGCCTACAATGAG.

Regarding this clone: Sequencing ends 3 residues short of the CDR3 end; the germline J gene provides the rest. The chain has TRBV6-2 or TRBV6-3 and TRBJ2-2, with TRBD2 identical over 7 bases. The germline V gene has CDR1 MNHEY and CDR2 SVGEGT. With V trimmed by 7 bases and J by 7 bases, 9 bases remained unmatched. The CDR3 is 14 amino acids. CDR3 bases read: TGTGCCAGCAAAGAGGCGGGAGCCAGCGGGGAG. Translation gives CASKEAGASGE. The full CDR3 is CASKEAGASGELFF.

Concerning this clone itself: The CDR3 end falls 3 residues outside the read, so it is completed with the germline J gene. The gene calls are TRBV7-9 and TRBJ2-3; D is uncertain. The V end was cut by 2 bases, the J end by 5 bases, with 5 bases between. Germline-derived CDR1 and CDR2 are SEHNR and FQNEAQ (reference sequence). This CDR3 comprises 12 residues. Partial CDR3 DNA: TGTGCCAGCAGCTTACAGGAAGATACG. This codes for CASSLQEDT. The entire CDR3 protein is CASSLQEDTQYF.

A note on this clone: The junction shows a germline mismatch at one end, possibly a read error. The read gets to within 3 residues of the CDR3 end, and the germline J gene fills in the rest. The chain combines TRBV4-2 with TRBJ1-4; D is unresolved. CDR3 length: 16 amino acids. Germline V gene data show CDR1 as LGHNA and CDR2 as YNFKEQ. This chain's CDR3 is CASSQDFSATNEKLFF. The covered CDR3 bases are TGCGCCAGCAGCCAAGATTTCTCAGCGACTAATGAAAAA.